Listed below are T cell receptor beta chains from one sample, sequenced in a study of CD8+ T cells in alopecia areata. The protocol was immunoSEQ multiplex PCR, while the TCRdb copy is restricted to in-frame clones and leaves out a portion. The sample carries some 170,000 clones, 67% recorded once. Sequenced here: CD8+ T cells sorted from blood, sampled at week 0. These receptors originate from a human donor with alopecia areata. Each CDR3 is given without its conserved first and last residue. Only part of the rows carry a size: once, few, many, or a class if the clone is expanded.

clone_size	v_call	j_call	cdr3_aa
few	TRBV7-7	TRBJ2-5	ASSLGDGAGETQY
.	TRBV11-2	TRBJ1-2	ASSLGYSGYT
few	TRBV7-8	TRBJ2-5	ASSSPGDRQETQY
.	TRBV2	TRBJ2-7	ASSAGQMNYEQY
.	TRBV4-1	TRBJ2-2	ASSSESAWLEDTGELF
.	TRBV23-1	TRBJ1-1	ASSQPPRKMNTEAF
.	TRBV30	TRBJ1-6	AWSRPGPTNSPLH
few	TRBV12-5	TRBJ1-1	ASGFDLQRNTEAF
.	TRBV7-9	TRBJ1-5	ASSLGTENQPQH
few	TRBV7-8	TRBJ1-1	ASSVRGFPLNTEAF
.	TRBV15	TRBJ2-1	ATSERQYNEQF
few	TRBV13	TRBJ2-1	ASSAGRGVSDEQF
.	TRBV13	TRBJ1-1	ASSLSRQDEAF
.	TRBV7-9	TRBJ1-2	ASSQLTGPRGYT
few	TRBV27	TRBJ1-5	ASSLSNNRGGQPQH
.	TRBV19	TRBJ1-5	ASSIGQGRDQPQH
.	TRBV19	TRBJ1-2	ASSLRTGYGYT
.	TRBV29-1	TRBJ2-3	SVELRSNTDTQY
.	TRBV19	TRBJ1-5	ASRIGGNQPQH
.	TRBV5-1	TRBJ2-1	ASSLASGGASNEQF
.	TRBV9	TRBJ1-2	ASSGTTST
.	TRBV13	TRBJ1-2	ASSLYLRGYT
.	TRBV6-5	TRBJ1-2	ASSLVERDGYT
.	TRBV29-1	TRBJ2-7	SVGSGTYEQY
.	TRBV29-1	TRBJ2-1	SVVPQLRAYNEQF
.	TRBV5-6	TRBJ1-1	ASSLELARNTEAF
.	TRBV4-1	TRBJ2-1	ASSPVPGLAAFEQF
medium-sized	TRBV13	TRBJ2-7	ASSPGSGYEQY
.	TRBV19	TRBJ2-7	ASSIEGRTYEQY
.	TRBV10-3	TRBJ2-5	AISESISPGETQY
.	TRBV12-5	TRBJ1-5	ASGLAPDQPQH
.	TRBV7-2	TRBJ2-7	ASSFLGGRFEQY
.	TRBV29-1	TRBJ1-3	SVDAGNTIY
.	TRBV7-8	TRBJ2-2	ASSSRTGQNTGELF
.	TRBV30	TRBJ1-6	AWSNSYNSPLH
.	TRBV5-6	TRBJ2-1	ASSPLGSGGYNEQF
.	TRBV5-1	TRBJ1-1	ASSSDRGAF